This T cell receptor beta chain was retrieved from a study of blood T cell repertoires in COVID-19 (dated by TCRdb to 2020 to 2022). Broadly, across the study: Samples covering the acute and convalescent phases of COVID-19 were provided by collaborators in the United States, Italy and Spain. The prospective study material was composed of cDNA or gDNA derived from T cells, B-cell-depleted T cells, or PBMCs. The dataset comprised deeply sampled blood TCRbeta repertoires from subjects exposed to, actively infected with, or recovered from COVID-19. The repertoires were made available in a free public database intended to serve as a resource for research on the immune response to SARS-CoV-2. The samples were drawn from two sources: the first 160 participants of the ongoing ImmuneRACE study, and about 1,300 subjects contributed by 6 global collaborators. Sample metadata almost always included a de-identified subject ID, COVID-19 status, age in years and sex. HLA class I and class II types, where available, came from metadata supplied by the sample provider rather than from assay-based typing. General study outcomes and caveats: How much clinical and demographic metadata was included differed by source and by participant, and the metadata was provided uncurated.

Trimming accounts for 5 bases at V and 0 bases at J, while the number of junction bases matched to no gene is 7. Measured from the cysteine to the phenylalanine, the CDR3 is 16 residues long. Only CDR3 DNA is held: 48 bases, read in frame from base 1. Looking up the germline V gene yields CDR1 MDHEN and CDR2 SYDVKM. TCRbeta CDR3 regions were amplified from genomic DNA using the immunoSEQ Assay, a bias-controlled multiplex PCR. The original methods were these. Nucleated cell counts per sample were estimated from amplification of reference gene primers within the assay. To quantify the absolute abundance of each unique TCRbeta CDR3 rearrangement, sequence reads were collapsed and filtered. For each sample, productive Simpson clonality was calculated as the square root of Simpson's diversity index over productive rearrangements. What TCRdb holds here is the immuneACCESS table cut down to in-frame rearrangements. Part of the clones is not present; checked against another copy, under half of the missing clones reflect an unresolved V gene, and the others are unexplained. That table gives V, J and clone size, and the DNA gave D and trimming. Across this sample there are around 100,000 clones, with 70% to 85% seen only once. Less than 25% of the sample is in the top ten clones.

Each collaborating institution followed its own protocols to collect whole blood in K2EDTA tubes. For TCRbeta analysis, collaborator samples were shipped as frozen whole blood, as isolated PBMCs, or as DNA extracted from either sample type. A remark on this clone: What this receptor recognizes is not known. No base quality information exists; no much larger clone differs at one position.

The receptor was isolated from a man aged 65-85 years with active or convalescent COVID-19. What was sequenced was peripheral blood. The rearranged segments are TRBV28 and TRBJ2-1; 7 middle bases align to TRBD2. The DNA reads TGTGCCAGCAGTACTAGCGACCCGAGCTCCTACAATGAGCAGTTCTTC. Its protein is CASSTSDPSSYNEQFF.